The rows below give T cell receptor beta chains drawn from one sample of a study of blood T cell repertoires in COVID-19. The protocol was immunoSEQ multiplex PCR, while the TCRdb copy is restricted to in-frame clones and leaves out a portion. The sample lists roughly 280,000 clones; less than 90% were seen once. The sample consisted of peripheral blood. Receptor source: a man between 25 and 39 years old with active or convalescent COVID-19. Both conserved end residues are part of each CDR3. A D gene is named only where the DNA matches it firmly. Size tells how often a clone was seen (once, few, many) or the class of an expanded clone, and some rows leave it out.

j_call: TRBJ2-7; d_call: -; v_call: TRBV27; clone_size: -; cdr3_aa: CASSSAGAYEQYF; cdr3_nt: TGTGCCAGCAGTTCGGCCGGGGCCTACGAGCAGTACTTC
j_call: TRBJ2-7; d_call: -; v_call: TRBV6-5; clone_size: -; cdr3_aa: CASSYSFLAGLYEQYF; cdr3_nt: TGTGCCAGCAGTTACTCGTTTTTGGCCGGACTCTACGAGCAGTACTTC
j_call: TRBJ1-1; d_call: TRBD1; v_call: TRBV9; clone_size: -; cdr3_aa: CASSPTGQGLNTEAFF; cdr3_nt: TGTGCCAGCAGCCCCACCGGACAGGGATTGAACACTGAAGCTTTCTTT
j_call: TRBJ1-6; d_call: TRBD1; v_call: TRBV6-2/TRBV6-3; clone_size: -; cdr3_aa: CASSQGRQGNNSPLHF; cdr3_nt: TGTGCCAGCAGTCAGGGGAGACAGGGGAATAATTCACCCCTCCACTTT
j_call: TRBJ2-7; d_call: TRBD1; v_call: TRBV9; clone_size: -; cdr3_aa: CASSGQGQGGYEQYF; cdr3_nt: TGTGCCAGCAGCGGACAGGGACAGGGAGGCTACGAGCAGTACTTC
j_call: TRBJ2-1; d_call: TRBD2; v_call: TRBV14; clone_size: -; cdr3_aa: CASRELAGGLFF; cdr3_nt: TGTGCCAGCAGAGAGTTAGCGGGGGGGCTGTTCTTC
j_call: TRBJ2-2; d_call: -; v_call: TRBV6-6; clone_size: once; cdr3_aa: CASCPDMGVGTGELFF; cdr3_nt: TGTGCCTCGTGCCCCGATATGGGAGTAGGCACCGGGGAGCTGTTTTTT
j_call: TRBJ2-5; d_call: -; v_call: TRBV2; clone_size: -; cdr3_aa: CASSGSSGAETQYF; cdr3_nt: TGTGCCAGCAGCGGGTCCTCAGGGGCGGAGACCCAGTACTTC
j_call: TRBJ2-7; d_call: TRBD2; v_call: TRBV3-1/TRBV3-2; clone_size: -; cdr3_aa: CASSTRTSGGAEQYF; cdr3_nt: TGTGCCAGCAGCACCCGGACTAGCGGGGGTGCCGAGCAGTACTTC
j_call: TRBJ1-3; d_call: -; v_call: TRBV6-5; clone_size: once; cdr3_aa: CASSYGRSPGNTIYF; cdr3_nt: TGTGCCAGCAGTTATGGCAGATCCCCTGGAAACACCATATATTTT
j_call: TRBJ1-2; d_call: TRBD1; v_call: TRBV4-3; clone_size: once; cdr3_aa: CASSRVQGAGDGYTF; cdr3_nt: TGCGCCAGCAGCCGCGTACAGGGGGCTGGAGATGGCTACACCTTC
j_call: TRBJ2-7; d_call: -; v_call: TRBV6-5; clone_size: once; cdr3_aa: CASSPPTSYEQYF; cdr3_nt: TGTGCCAGCAGTCCGCCAACTAGCTACGAGCAGTACTTC
j_call: TRBJ2-2; d_call: TRBD2; v_call: TRBV9; clone_size: -; cdr3_aa: CASSVAWGAGTNTGELFF; cdr3_nt: TGTGCCAGCAGCGTAGCCTGGGGAGCGGGAACGAACACCGGGGAGCTGTTTTTT
j_call: TRBJ1-1; d_call: TRBD1; v_call: TRBV5-6; clone_size: -; cdr3_aa: CASRVGGSNTEAFF; cdr3_nt: TGTGCCAGCAGGGTAGGGGGCTCGAACACTGAAGCTTTCTTT
j_call: TRBJ1-4; d_call: TRBD1; v_call: TRBV5-6; clone_size: -; cdr3_aa: CASSTGTGDPGREKLFF; cdr3_nt: TGTGCCAGCAGCACCGGGACAGGGGACCCCGGCAGGGAAAAACTGTTTTTT
j_call: TRBJ2-1; d_call: -; v_call: TRBV4-1; clone_size: -; cdr3_aa: CASSQGLLRASPYNEQFF; cdr3_nt: TGCGCCAGCAGCCAAGGATTGCTGAGGGCGTCCCCCTACAATGAGCAGTTCTTC
j_call: TRBJ1-2; d_call: TRBD1; v_call: TRBV7-2; clone_size: -; cdr3_aa: CASSLAGTGNGYTF; cdr3_nt: TGTGCCAGCAGCTTAGCTGGGACAGGAAATGGCTACACCTTC
j_call: TRBJ2-1; d_call: -; v_call: TRBV4-2; clone_size: once; cdr3_aa: CASSQDRSTNNEQFF; cdr3_nt: TGTGCCAGCAGCCAAGATCGGTCCACCAACAATGAGCAGTTCTTC
j_call: TRBJ2-7; d_call: TRBD1; v_call: TRBV4-1; clone_size: -; cdr3_aa: CASSLGTGGTDEQYF; cdr3_nt: TGCGCCAGCAGCCTTGGGACAGGGGGGACCGACGAGCAGTACTTC
j_call: TRBJ2-3; d_call: TRBD2; v_call: TRBV7-9; clone_size: once; cdr3_aa: CASSLGLAGGPSTDTQYF; cdr3_nt: TGTGCCAGCAGCTTGGGACTAGCGGGGGGACCTAGCACAGATACGCAGTATTTT
j_call: TRBJ2-1; d_call: TRBD2; v_call: TRBV11-3; clone_size: -; cdr3_aa: CASSLVPSGGAYNEQFF; cdr3_nt: TGTGCCAGCAGCTTAGTCCCTAGCGGGGGGGCCTACAATGAGCAGTTCTTC
j_call: TRBJ1-5; d_call: TRBD1; v_call: TRBV4-3; clone_size: -; cdr3_aa: CASSLGLGQINQPQHF; cdr3_nt: TGCGCCAGCAGCCTCGGACTGGGACAGATCAATCAGCCCCAGCATTTT
j_call: TRBJ2-3; d_call: TRBD1; v_call: TRBV5-8; clone_size: -; cdr3_aa: CASSLGTGVTDTQYF; cdr3_nt: TGTGCCAGCAGCTTGGGGACAGGGGTCACAGATACGCAGTATTTT
j_call: TRBJ1-1; d_call: -; v_call: TRBV5-1; clone_size: -; cdr3_aa: CASSPTGTRVTEAFF; cdr3_nt: TGCGCCAGCAGCCCCACCGGGACAAGAGTTACTGAAGCTTTCTTT
j_call: TRBJ1-5; d_call: -; v_call: TRBV5-4; clone_size: -; cdr3_aa: CASSLDRGSSPQHF; cdr3_nt: TGTGCCAGCAGCTTGGATCGGGGGTCATCGCCCCAGCATTTT
j_call: TRBJ1-3; d_call: TRBD1; v_call: TRBV30; clone_size: -; cdr3_aa: CAWNQGAGNTIYF; cdr3_nt: TGTGCCTGGAATCAGGGGGCTGGAAACACCATATATTTT
j_call: TRBJ1-1; d_call: -; v_call: TRBV6-6; clone_size: -; cdr3_aa: CASGPGVTEAFF; cdr3_nt: TGTGCCAGCGGCCCAGGGGTCACTGAAGCTTTCTTT
j_call: TRBJ1-3; d_call: -; v_call: TRBV4-3; clone_size: -; cdr3_aa: CASSQERGAGNTIYF; cdr3_nt: TGCGCCAGCAGCCAAGAGCGGGGAGCTGGAAACACCATATATTTT